This passage covers 23 T cell receptor beta chains from one sample sequenced in a study of cytomegalovirus exposure and HLA in healthy donors. PCR primers comprised 60 Vbeta and 13 Jbeta primers. Measured with immunoSEQ multiplex PCR; TCRdb has only the in-frame clones, and not every one. Of 150,000 to 190,000 clones in the sample, about 80% were seen once. Material for sequencing was PBMCs. These TCRs come from a woman aged 45 to 65 in good health and CMV-seropositive.

The genes are TRBV19 and TRBJ1-2; D remains ambiguous. The CDR3 totals 16 residues. With 5 bases removed from V and 5 bases from J, the gap between germline ends came to 21 bases. The germline V gene has CDR1 LNHDA and CDR2 SQIVND (reference sequence). CDR3 sequence reads: CASSLAETRGIYGYTF. The CDR3 coding sequence is TGTGCCAGTAGTCTGGCGGAGACCCGGGGAATATATGGCTACACCTTC.

The genes are TRBV2 and TRBJ1-2; weak D call: TRBD1 (5 bases). The length of the CDR3 is 15 residues. Per the germline V gene, CDR1 is SNHLY and CDR2 is FYNNEI. V lost 10 bases to trimming and J lost 1 base, with 19 bases between them. CDR3 protein: CATVLTGNFNYGYTF. The CDR3 DNA reads TGTGCCACCGTACTAACAGGAAACTTTAACTATGGCTACACCTTC.

The chain recombines TRBV11-2 with TRBJ1-6, with D possibly matching TRBD1 (5 bases). The germline V gene has CDR1 SGHAT and CDR2 FQNNGV. Trimming took 0 bases from V and 5 from J, leaving 8 bases between them. This CDR3 has 15 amino acids. CDR3 nucleotide sequence: TGTGCCAGCAGCTTAGAGCGGGGGAATAATTCACCCCTCCACTTT. Translating gives CASSLERGNNSPLHF.

This chain uses TRBV27 with TRBJ2-5; 7 bases line up with TRBD2. With the DNA end fitting TRBJ2-7 better, the J assignment may be wrong. The CDR3 is 16 amino acids. Germline values: CDR1 MNHEY, CDR2 SMNVEV (reference sequence). This CDR3 is CASSLMGRAGAYEQYF. The DNA of the CDR3 is TGTGCCAGCAGTTTAATGGGCAGGGCGGGAGCCTACGAGCAGTACTTC.

The rearrangement links TRBV29-1 to TRBJ1-1; a weak D match, TRBD1 (5 bases). Germline V gene sequence: CDR1 SQVTM, CDR2 ANQGSEA. The CDR3 length is 11 residues. V lost 4 bases, J lost 4 bases, and 7 bases lay in between. The CDR3 loop is CSVGQSTEAFF. CDR3 nucleotide sequence: TGCAGCGTTGGACAGAGCACTGAAGCTTTCTTT.

The chain links TRBV4-1 to TRBJ2-1; D gene uncertain. V lost 4 bases and J lost 2, with 21 bases in between. This CDR3 comprises 18 residues. Germline CDR1 is MGHRA and CDR2 is YSYEKL. CDR3 amino acids: CASSPSDGGLATYNEQFF. The DNA of the CDR3 is TGCGCCAGCAGCCCGTCCGACGGTGGGTTAGCTACCTACAATGAGCAGTTCTTC.

This rearrangement joins TRBV5-1 to TRBJ2-7; 8 bases are a match to TRBD2. With V trimmed by 3 bases and J by 0 bases, 2 bases remained unmatched. From germline, CDR1 is SGHRS and CDR2 YFSETQ. CDR3 length equals 14 residues. Written as DNA, the CDR3 is TGCGCCAGCAGCTGGGGACTAGGCTCCTACGAGCAGTACTTC. This sequence encodes CASSWGLGSYEQYF.

This chain links TRBV11-2 with TRBJ1-5; D is perhaps TRBD1 (5 bases). From germline, CDR1 is SGHAT and CDR2 FQNNGV. This CDR3 comprises 15 residues. V lost 4 bases and J lost 1, with 11 bases in between. The CDR3 loop reads CASSSTGGSNQPQHF. As DNA, the CDR3 is TGTGCCAGCAGCTCCACAGGAGGGAGCAATCAGCCCCAGCATTTT. Full variable domain (outside the CDR3, taken from reference TRBV11-2 and TRBJ1-5): EAGVAQSPRYKIIEKRQSVAFWCNPISGHATLYWYQQILGQGPKLLIQFQNNGVVDDSQLPKDRFSAERLKGVDSTLKIQPAKLEDSAVYLCASSSTGGSNQPQHFGDGTRLSIL.

This clone was detected a few times. The gene calls are TRBV9 and TRBJ2-2, with 11 bases fitting TRBD2. Germline-derived CDR1 and CDR2 are SGDLS and YYNGEE. The CDR3 consists of 14 residues. The V and J ends lost 7 bases and 9 bases, in that order; junction bases with no gene match: 8. The CDR3 reads CASETSGARRELFF. CDR3 nucleotides: TGTGCCAGCGAGACTAGCGGGGCGAGGCGGGAGCTGTTTTTT.

The V and J genes are TRBV19 and TRBJ2-4; 9 bases line up with TRBD2. The V gene's germline CDR1 is LNHDA and CDR2 SQIVND (reference sequence). The CDR3 runs 14 residues. Germline trimming cut 7 bases from V and 0 bases from J; bases unmatched to any gene: 1. The CDR3 DNA reads TGTGCCAGTACGCGGGGGGGAGCCAAAAACATTCAGTACTTC. Translating gives CASTRGGAKNIQYF.

This clone occurred once. V and J are TRBV12-5 and TRBJ2-1; D is undetermined. V was trimmed by 4 bases and J by 10 bases, leaving 8 bases between them. The CDR3 sequence is 11 residues long. Germline loops: CDR1 LGHNT, CDR2 FRNRAP. The CDR3: CASGSLLEQFF. Written as DNA, the CDR3 is TGTGCTAGTGGTTCCCTACTAGAGCAGTTCTTC.

The chain uses TRBV2 and TRBJ1-1; a weak D match, TRBD1 (5 bases). CDR1 SNHLY and CDR2 FYNNEI come from the germline V gene. The ends were cut back, 1 base at V and 7 bases at J, with 7 bases in the middle. CDR3 length equals 12 residues. CDR3 in DNA: TGTGCCAGCAGTGAAGGGGGCTTTGAAGCTTTCTTT. Translating gives CASSEGGFEAFF.

This rearrangement joins TRBV5-1 to TRBJ2-2; 9 bases agree with TRBD1. CDR1 and CDR2 (germline): SGHRS, YFSETQ. V gave up 5 bases and J gave up 5 bases; unmatched junction bases: 4. CDR3 length equals 14 residues. CDR3 sequence: CASRGQGWTGELFF. The CDR3 DNA reads TGCGCCAGCAGGGGACAGGGATGGACCGGGGAGCTGTTTTTT.

This clone has a handful of counts. The V and J genes are TRBV27 and TRBJ2-3; maybe TRBD2 (6 bases). Trimming took off 8 bases at V and 2 bases at J, with 14 bases between the two ends. The CDR3 has 14 amino acids. Germline V gene data show CDR1 as MNHEY and CDR2 as SMNVEV (reference sequence). The CDR3 protein is CASRGWGVTDTQYF. The CDR3 nucleotides are TGTGCCAGCCGGGGGTGGGGGGTCACAGATACGCAGTATTTT.

The chain is built from TRBV6-6 and TRBJ1-2, with a weak D call TRBD1 (5 bases). Germline values: CDR1 MNHNY, CDR2 SVGAGI (reference sequence). CDR3 length: 14 amino acids. Trimming removed 4 bases from V and 4 bases from J, with 13 bases in between. For the CDR3, the DNA is TGTGCCAGCAGTTTAGGGGAAGGTGCCTATGGCTACACCTTC. It is translated as CASSLGEGAYGYTF.

The J gene is TRBJ2-3, the V gene TRBV5-6; 8 positions match TRBD1. There are 13 residues in the CDR3. Germline loops: CDR1 SGHDT, CDR2 YYEEEE. V lost 5 bases and J lost 5; bases outside the gene matches: 4. The CDR3 here is CASRTGGLDTQYF. As DNA, the CDR3 is TGTGCCAGCAGAACAGGGGGTTTAGATACGCAGTATTTT.

The J gene is TRBJ1-5, the V gene TRBV28; a weak D match, TRBD1 (6 bases). The CDR3 is 14 residues long. The germline CDR1 and CDR2 sequences are MDHEN and SYDVKM. The V gene lost 5 bases and the J gene lost 2 bases, with 10 bases spanning the gap. CDR3 residues: CASSLDSRNQPQHF. DNA of the CDR3: TGTGCCAGCAGTCTGGACAGCCGCAATCAGCCCCAGCATTTT.

V gene TRBV30 combines with J gene TRBJ2-7, with 11 bases aligning to TRBD1. Per the germline V gene, CDR1 is GTSNPN and CDR2 is SVGIG (reference sequence). This CDR3 spans 14 amino acids. The V and J ends lost 3 bases and 3 bases, in that order; junction bases with no gene match: 4. The CDR3 loop is CAWSIGTGGYEQYF. In DNA, the CDR3 is TGTGCCTGGAGCATCGGGACAGGGGGCTACGAGCAGTACTTC. Full variable domain (remainder filled in from reference TRBV30 and TRBJ2-7): SQTIHQWPATLVQPVGSPLSLECTVEGTSNPNLYWYRQAAGRGLQLLFYSVGIGQISSEVPQNLSASRPQDRQFILSSKKLLLSDSGFYLCAWSIGTGGYEQYFGPGTRLTVT.

This clone was detected only a few times. This sequence joins TRBV5-1 and TRBJ1-5, with D maybe TRBD1 (6 bases). CDR3 length: 13 residues. V was pared by 0 bases and J by 8 bases, with 9 bases between. CDR1 and CDR2 (germline): SGHRS, YFSETQ. Written as DNA, the CDR3 is TGCGCCAGCAGCTTGGAAGGGGACAAGCCCCAGCATTTT. It codes for CASSLEGDKPQHF.

This clone was detected a few times. The chain recombines TRBV7-9 with TRBJ2-1, with 13 bases matching TRBD2. CDR1 is SEHNR and CDR2 is FQNEAQ in the germline V gene (reference sequence). V shed 5 bases and J 0 bases; nucleotides not matched to a gene: 10. CDR3 length: 19 amino acids. For the CDR3, the DNA is TGTGCCAGCAGCGAACTAGCGGGGGGGACTAAGGGCTCCTACAATGAGCAGTTCTTC. Its protein is CASSELAGGTKGSYNEQFF.

This chain uses TRBV15 with TRBJ1-1, with D perhaps matching TRBD1 (5 bases). Per germline, CDR1 LNHNV and CDR2 YYDKDF (reference sequence). CDR3 length: 12 amino acids. V was cut by 8 bases and J by 5 bases, with 12 bases left in between. CDR3: CATGGDITEAFF. CDR3 DNA sequence: TGTGCCACCGGGGGGGATATAACTGAAGCTTTCTTT.

The V and J genes are TRBV6-5 and TRBJ1-2; D is unclear. V lost 3 bases and J lost 3, with 11 bases in between. The germline gives CDR1 MNHEY, CDR2 SVGAGI. This CDR3 spans 14 amino acids. The CDR3 spells CASSYSRVDYGYTF. CDR3 sequence (DNA): TGTGCCAGCAGTTATTCCCGGGTGGACTATGGCTACACCTTC.

This clone appeared a single time. The genes are TRBV6-6 and TRBJ1-2, with TRBD1 matching over 7 bases. The ends lost 7 bases at V and 8 bases at J; junction bases unmatched: 7. CDR1 and CDR2 from the germline V gene are MNHNY and SVGAGI (reference sequence). CDR3 length: 12 residues. This chain's CDR3 is CASNPTGRGYTF. CDR3 in DNA: TGTGCCAGCAACCCGACAGGGCGGGGCTACACCTTC.